Following are 20 T cell receptor beta chains from one sample sequenced in a study of OX40 agonist ivuxolimab in advanced cancers. Libraries were prepared by immunoSEQ multiplex PCR; TCRdb keeps only in-frame clonotypes and omits some of them. Here the sample spans roughly 63,000 clones, about 89% being singletons. The material was CD4+ or CD8+ T cells sorted from blood, obtained in a trial of the OX40 agonist ivuxolimab. Source of these receptors: an adult with an advanced solid tumor such as melanoma, head and neck, liver or kidney cancer.

The CDR3 nucleotides are TGTGCCAGCAGCATTAGGGGCACTGAAGCTTTCTTT. It specifies CASSIRGTEAFF. The chain couples TRBV7-9 to TRBJ1-1, with TRBD1 as a possible D gene (5 bases). Germline assignment: CDR1 SEHNR and CDR2 FQNEAQ (reference sequence). Between the trimmed V and J ends, which lost 5 bases and 4 bases, there was a span of 8 bases. The CDR3 has 12 amino acids.

The J gene is TRBJ2-7, the V gene TRBV11-2; D is unresolved. Per germline, CDR1 SGHAT and CDR2 FQNNGV. The V gene lost 0 bases and the J gene lost 1 base, with 10 bases spanning the gap. This CDR3 is built from 15 residues. DNA of the CDR3: TGTGCCAGCAGCTTAGAGGTGTTGTTGTCCTACGAGCAGTACTTC. Translated, it gives CASSLEVLLSYEQYF.

On this clone: The conserved closing phenylalanine or tryptophan is absent in this CDR3, likely reflecting a read error. Because the CDR3's place on the DNA is in doubt, the DNA is left out and the CDR3 is given as listed by TCRdb. This sequence joins TRBV30 and TRBJ2-7; the tabulated D call, TRBD1, remains unverified against the DNA. From germline, CDR1 is GTSNPN and CDR2 SVGIG (reference sequence). The CDR3 length is 11 residues, termini included. CDR3: CAWSFGTGPIY.

The chain links TRBV29-1 to TRBJ1-1; D is ambiguous. CDR3 size: 8 residues. The ends were cut back, 6 bases at V and 7 bases at J, with 3 bases in the middle. Germline V gene sequence: CDR1 SQVTM, CDR2 ANQGSEA. The CDR3 DNA reads as TGCAGCGTGAATGAAGCTTTCTTT. It codes for CSVNEAFF.

The chain recombines TRBV19 with TRBJ2-3; 7 bases align to TRBD2. The germline V gene encodes CDR1 LNHDA and CDR2 SQIVND (reference sequence). This CDR3 is 17 amino acids long. V lost 8 bases and J lost 2; bases outside the gene matches: 16. Written as DNA, the CDR3 is TGTGCCAGTTCCTGGGATGGGGCGGGAGCCCCCACAGATACGCAGTATTTT. It encodes CASSWDGAGAPTDTQYF.

This clone was recorded a few times. The chain combines TRBV10-3 with TRBJ1-1; TRBD1 matches 7 bases. V was clipped by 10 bases and J by 0 bases; unmatched bases: 11. The CDR3 runs to 15 residues. In germline, CDR1 is ENHRY, CDR2 SYGVKD. The CDR3 coding sequence is TGTGCCACCAGGGGGGACAGAAGTATGAACACTGAAGCTTTCTTT. Protein: CATRGDRSMNTEAFF.

CDR3 DNA sequence: TGTGCCAGCAGCTTGGGGGGAGCCGGGTATGGCTACACCTTC. Its protein product is CASSLGGAGYGYTF. The chain employs TRBV5-6 and TRBJ1-2; D not resolved. CDR3 length equals 14 residues. Germline assignment: CDR1 SGHDT and CDR2 YYEEEE. Trimming removed 0 bases from V and 5 bases from J, with 11 bases in between.

This sequence joins TRBV6-1 and TRBJ2-3; 12 positions match TRBD2. Trimming cost V 4 bases and J 9 bases; bases outside gene matches: 5. The CDR3 is 14 amino acids. Germline V lookup: CDR1 MNHNS, CDR2 SASEGT. CDR3 residues: CASSVGLAGATQYF. In DNA, the CDR3 is TGTGCCAGCAGTGTGGGACTAGCGGGTGCCACGCAGTATTTT.

This clone was seen more than once but under ten times. The chain uses TRBV19 and TRBJ1-5; D uncertain. V was clipped by 7 bases and J by 4 bases, with 8 bases between them. CDR1 is LNHDA, CDR2 SQIVND, per germline (reference sequence). This CDR3 has 12 amino acids. DNA for the CDR3: TGTGCCAGTAAGGAGGGAAATCAGCCCCAGCATTTT. Amino acids: CASKEGNQPQHF. Full variable domain (rest looked up from reference TRBV19 and TRBJ1-5): DGGITQSPKYLFRKEGQNVTLSCEQNLNHDAMYWYRQDPGQGLRLIYYSQIVNDFQKGDIAEGYSVSREKKESFPLTVTSAQKNPTAFYLCASKEGNQPQHFGDGTRLSIL.

The rearrangement links TRBV7-9 to TRBJ2-3; the D gene is possibly TRBD2 (6 bases). The germline CDR1 and CDR2 sequences are SEHNR and FQNEAQ (reference sequence). CDR3 length: 17 amino acids. V lost 1 base and J 1 base, leaving 15 bases between the germline ends. DNA of the CDR3: TGTGCCAGCAGCTTAGAGCCGGGAGATTTGGGCACAGATACGCAGTATTTT. It encodes CASSLEPGDLGTDTQYF. Looking up the rest from reference TRBV7-9 and TRBJ2-3 gives the full variable domain: DTGVSQNPRHKITKRGQNVTFRCDPISEHNRLYWYRQTLGQGPEFLTYFQNEAQLEKSRLLSDRFSAERPKGSFSTLEIQRTEQGDSAMYLCASSLEPGDLGTDTQYFGPGTRLTVL.

The V call is TRBV29-1, the J call TRBJ1-2, with D possibly being TRBD1 (5 bases). Germline assignment: CDR1 SQVTM and CDR2 ANQGSEA. Trimming pared 7 bases from V and 4 bases from J, leaving 13 bases between. This CDR3 has 12 amino acids. The CDR3 DNA is TGCAGCGCCCAAGGGGATCGCTATGGCTACACCTTC. Its translation is CSAQGDRYGYTF.

The V gene is TRBV7-8, the J gene TRBJ1-2; D remains unclear. From germline, CDR1 is SGHVS and CDR2 FQNEAQ. Trimming removed 0 bases from V and 4 bases from J, with 9 bases in between. The CDR3 is 14 residues long. DNA for the CDR3: TGTGCCAGCAGCTTAGCGACCGGGAGCTATGGCTACACCTTC. Translation: CASSLATGSYGYTF.

This chain joins TRBV19 and TRBJ1-5; possibly TRBD1 for D (5 bases). V was pared by 3 bases and J by 3 bases, with 9 bases between. In germline, CDR1 is LNHDA, CDR2 SQIVND (reference sequence). The CDR3 extends over 14 amino acids. This CDR3 is CASSIKGSNQPQHF. Written as DNA, the CDR3 is TGTGCCAGTAGTATCAAGGGGTCCAATCAGCCCCAGCATTTT.

The chain carries TRBV30 and TRBJ2-5, with D uncertain. Germline lookup yields CDR1 GTSNPN and CDR2 SVGIG (reference sequence). The CDR3 is 15 residues long. Trimming left V 0 bases short and J 2 bases short, with 13 bases between. The CDR3 here is CAWSVLPQIQETQYF. CDR3 sequence (DNA): TGTGCCTGGAGTGTACTGCCCCAAATTCAAGAGACCCAGTACTTC.

The chain joins TRBV29-1 to TRBJ1-2; D remains ambiguous. V shed 5 bases and J shed 8 bases, with 12 bases lying between them. Germline-derived CDR1 and CDR2 are SQVTM and ANQGSEA. CDR3 length equals 11 residues. The CDR3 DNA is TGCAGCGTTCAAACAAAAGGCGGCTACACCTTC. This codes for CSVQTKGGYTF.

This clone was recorded only once. The gene calls are TRBV18 and TRBJ2-1, with D maybe TRBD1 (5 bases). Germline CDR1 is KGHSH and CDR2 is LQKENI. The V and J ends lost 2 bases and 15 bases respectively, with 14 bases between them. This CDR3 comprises 12 residues. The CDR3, as DNA: TGTGCCAGCTCACCAACCCAGGGTGTTACGTTCTTC. Translating it yields CASSPTQGVTFF.

The table lists this clone with a count of one. The CDR3 DNA follows: TGTGCCAGCAGCGACGAGGGGGGGCGTAATGAGCAGTTCTTC. Protein sequence: CASSDEGGRNEQFF. The rearrangement joins TRBV5-5 to TRBJ2-1; maybe TRBD2 (7 bases). Trimming pared 4 bases from V and 7 bases from J, leaving 15 bases between. Germline assignment: CDR1 SGHKS and CDR2 YYEKEE (reference sequence). This CDR3 is 14 amino acids long.

V usage is TRBV21-1 and J usage is TRBJ1-2; no check of the table's D call, TRBD1, against the DNA was made. TRBV21-1 is reported as a pseudogene. The CDR3 contains 16 residues. The DNA for the CDR3 is TGTGCCAGCAGGCCCCGGGACAGGGTCCGACTCTATGGCTACACCTTC. This codes for CASRPRDRVRLYGYTF.

The chain carries TRBV30 and TRBJ1-1; D is possibly TRBD1 (5 bases). Germline V gene sequence: CDR1 GTSNPN, CDR2 SVGIG (reference sequence). The CDR3 has 12 amino acids. Trimming shortened V by 8 bases and J by 5 bases, and 15 bases separated the two germline ends. The CDR3 here is CASSLRGTEAFF. CDR3 DNA: TGTGCCAGCAGCTTGCGGGGGACTGAAGCTTTCTTT.

The V and J genes are TRBV29-1 and TRBJ2-1, with TRBD2 matching 10 bases. The CDR3 consists of 13 residues. Trimming cost V 2 bases and J 8 bases; bases outside gene matches: 3. Germline lookup yields CDR1 SQVTM and CDR2 ANQGSEA. CDR3 protein: CSVEPAGGYEQFF. DNA of the CDR3: TGCAGCGTTGAACCAGCGGGAGGGTATGAGCAGTTCTTC.